This T cell receptor beta chain comes out of a study of vaccination effects on CD4 cells after COVID-19. Sequencing used immunoSEQ multiplex PCR; TCRdb keeps in-frame clones, though not all of them. The repertoire holds some 68,000 clones, with 75% as singletons. V lost 5 bases and J lost 4, with 11 bases in between. This CDR3 region has 13 residues. Germline V gene sequence: CDR1 MNHNY, CDR2 SVGAGI (reference sequence). Antigen-specific CD4+ T cell clonotypes were called by their expansion after viral peptide-pool culture in ViraFEST. A roughly 10-day culture period preceded the isolation of CD4+ T cells. Prior SARS-CoV-2 infection was absent in the vaccine recipients, as shown by negative nucleocapsid antibodies. Remarks on this clone: Its antigen is still unknown.

This clonotype was obtained from a human donor who received a COVID-19 vaccine. The source material was CD4+ T cells from PBMCs cultured with HCoV-OC43 spike peptides, sampled before COVID-19 vaccination. Sample subset: HCoV-OC43 spike overlapping peptide pool stimulation. J is TRBJ1-1 and V is TRBV6-6, with a tentative D call TRBD1 (5 bases). The CDR3 is CASSRGEGTEAFF. CDR3 sequence (DNA): TGTGCCAGCAGTCGAGGGGAGGGCACTGAAGCTTTCTTT.